Below are 32 T cell receptor beta chains sequenced from a single sample in a study of cytomegalovirus exposure and HLA in healthy donors (dated by TCRdb to 2017 to 2019). The library was made by the immunoSEQ multiplex PCR assay. The multiplex PCR relied on a mix of 60 forward primers for TCR Vbeta segments and 13 reverse primers for TCR Jbeta segments. TCRdb re-hosts the immuneACCESS table, in-frame sequences only. Its copies lack some clones; in the studies checked, an unresolved V gene accounts for under half of them, and the cause for the rest is not known. Per the sample table, the count is about 70,000 clones. The ten largest clones represent 2.4% of the sample. Sample: PBMCs. Every receptor here comes from a female donor in good health and CMV-seropositive.

CDR3 protein: CASSPGAGYYNEQFF. The CDR3 coding sequence is TGCGCCAGCAGCCCCGGGGCGGGGTACTACAATGAGCAGTTCTTC. This chain uses TRBV4-1 with TRBJ2-1; perhaps TRBD2 as D (6 bases). CDR1 and CDR2 (germline): MGHRA, YSYEKL. The V gene lost 4 bases and the J gene lost 3 bases, with 13 bases spanning the gap. The CDR3 is 15 residues long.

J is TRBJ2-5 and V is TRBV10-3, with TRBD1 as a possible D gene (5 bases). Germline CDR1 ENHRY, CDR2 SYGVKD. V gave up 0 bases and J gave up 3 bases, with 8 bases separating them. This CDR3 has 14 residues. The chain's CDR3 is CAISESPGKETQYF. The CDR3, as DNA: TGTGCCATCAGTGAGTCACCAGGGAAAGAGACCCAGTACTTC.

This chain links TRBV28 with TRBJ2-7, with 9 positions matching TRBD1. V dropped 9 bases and J dropped 0; count of bases not matched to a gene: 6. CDR1 and CDR2 (germline): MDHEN, SYDVKM. The CDR3 consists of 14 residues. The chain's CDR3 is CASTGGGSSYEQYF. DNA of the CDR3: TGTGCCAGTACAGGGGGCGGGAGCTCCTACGAGCAGTACTTC.

The chain employs TRBV5-8 and TRBJ1-2; no clear D gene. Germline lookup yields CDR1 SGHTS and CDR2 YDEGEE. V lost 0 bases, J lost 5 bases, and 8 bases lay in between. This CDR3 has 13 residues. The CDR3: CASSLAGGYGYTF. The CDR3 coding sequence is TGTGCCAGCAGCTTGGCCGGAGGGTATGGCTACACCTTC.

The chain employs TRBV5-1 and TRBJ1-1, with TRBD1 as a possible D gene (5 bases). Germline-derived CDR1 and CDR2 are SGHRS and YFSETQ. This CDR3 spans 15 amino acids. V was cut by 0 bases and J by 3 bases, with 12 bases left in between. The CDR3 loop reads CASSLGDGGDTEAFF. As DNA, the CDR3 is TGCGCCAGCAGCTTGGGTGATGGGGGGGACACTGAAGCTTTCTTT.

This chain uses TRBV28 with TRBJ1-1, with D possibly matching TRBD1 (5 bases). This CDR3 contains 14 residues. Trimming pared 4 bases from V and 5 bases from J, leaving 14 bases between. Germline-derived CDR1 and CDR2 are MDHEN and SYDVKM. The CDR3 reads CASSSQGRLTEAFF. Written as DNA, the CDR3 is TGTGCCAGCAGTTCCCAGGGCCGGTTGACTGAAGCTTTCTTT.

The CDR3 sequence: CASSPRTSGSGYNEQFF. CDR3 coding DNA: TGTGCCAGCTCACCACGAACTAGCGGATCGGGCTACAATGAGCAGTTCTTC. V and J are TRBV18 and TRBJ2-1; 8 bases line up with TRBD2. Germline assignment: CDR1 KGHSH and CDR2 LQKENI. The CDR3 has 17 amino acids. J was trimmed by 3 bases and V by 1 base; bases with no gene match: 8.

The chain links TRBV5-1 to TRBJ2-3; 10 bases map to TRBD2. This CDR3 has 18 residues. Trimming at V came to 1 base and at J to 3 bases, leaving 11 bases not matched to a gene. Per germline, CDR1 SGHRS and CDR2 YFSETQ. CDR3 region: CASSLIFGTSGVTDTQYF. The DNA for the CDR3 is TGCGCCAGCAGCTTGATCTTCGGAACTAGCGGGGTAACAGATACGCAGTATTTT.

V is TRBV7-2 and J is TRBJ2-2, with D possibly matching TRBD1 (5 bases). The V end was cut by 5 bases, the J end by 5 bases, with 15 bases between. The V gene's germline CDR1 is SGHTA and CDR2 FQGNSA. This CDR3 has 15 residues. CDR3 sequence: CASSTGAWRTGELFF. The CDR3 DNA reads TGTGCCAGCAGCACTGGGGCGTGGCGTACCGGGGAGCTGTTTTTT.

Concerning this clone itself: The sample contains more than one DNA sequence encoding this CDR3. The rearrangement joins TRBV11-3 to TRBJ2-1; 9 bases agree with TRBD2. The junction had 3 bases not matched to a gene; V was cut back by 4 bases and J by 5 bases. The CDR3 runs 14 residues. Germline CDR1 is SGHNT and CDR2 is YENEEA. CDR3 sequence (DNA): TGTGCCAGCAGCTCGGGACTAGCCGACAATGAGCAGTTCTTC. Residues: CASSSGLADNEQFF.

The rearrangement links TRBV4-3 to TRBJ1-2; tentatively, D is TRBD1 (6 bases). The CDR3 is 15 amino acids. Trimming took 1 base from V and 3 from J, leaving 12 bases between them. From germline, CDR1 is LGHNA and CDR2 YSLEER. CDR3 DNA sequence: TGCGCCAGCAGCCAAGGTCACGACAGGTACTATGGCTACACCTTC. This encodes CASSQGHDRYYGYTF.

Here the CDR3 reads CATSEGTGRGNTIYF. The CDR3 bases are TGTGCCACCTCGGAGGGGACAGGGCGCGGAAACACCATATATTTT. The V call is TRBV19, the J call TRBJ1-3; TRBD1 agrees at 9 bases. This CDR3 contains 15 residues. Looked up from germline, CDR1 is LNHDA and CDR2 is SQIVND (reference sequence). V trimming: 10 bases; J trimming: 4 bases; junction bases outside the gene matches: 11. The full variable domain, in which reference TRBV19 and TRBJ1-3 provide the parts outside the CDR3, is DGGITQSPKYLFRKEGQNVTLSCEQNLNHDAMYWYRQDPGQGLRLIYYSQIVNDFQKGDIAEGYSVSREKKESFPLTVTSAQKNPTAFYLCATSEGTGRGNTIYFGEGSWLTVV.

The chain links TRBV28 to TRBJ1-1; no firm D call. The CDR3 is made up of 15 amino acids. CDR1 and CDR2 (germline): MDHEN, SYDVKM. V lost 2 bases and J 4 bases, leaving 14 bases between the germline ends. The DNA of the CDR3 is TGTGCCAGCAGTTTAGTCGGCCTTGGGCCCACTGAAGCTTTCTTT. Residues: CASSLVGLGPTEAFF.

V gene TRBV27 combines with J gene TRBJ2-1; TRBD1 matches 11 bases. Trimming at V came to 6 bases and at J to 7 bases, leaving 5 bases not matched to a gene. Germline-derived CDR1 and CDR2 are MNHEY and SMNVEV (reference sequence). There are 14 residues in the CDR3. The CDR3 DNA reads TGTGCCAGCAGATGGACAGGGGGCCCAAATGAGCAGTTCTTC. This encodes CASRWTGGPNEQFF.

The gene calls are TRBV19 and TRBJ1-5, with D perhaps TRBD1 (6 bases). Trimming shortened V by 7 bases and J by 1 base, and 17 bases separated the two germline ends. Germline assignment: CDR1 LNHDA and CDR2 SQIVND (reference sequence). The CDR3 runs 16 residues. For the CDR3, the DNA is TGTGCCAGTACCTTTGGGGGGGCGAGGAGCAATCAGCCCCAGCATTTT. It codes for CASTFGGARSNQPQHF.

J is TRBJ1-2 and V is TRBV4-3; D uncertain. CDR1 and CDR2 (germline): LGHNA, YSLEER. The CDR3 totals 14 residues. V was cut by 0 bases and J by 0 bases, with 5 bases left in between. The CDR3 DNA sequence: TGCGCCAGCAGCCAAGATGTAGCTAACTATGGCTACACCTTC. It is translated as CASSQDVANYGYTF.

The chain joins TRBV19 to TRBJ1-2; D may be TRBD1 (6 bases). V lost 3 bases and J lost 0, with 11 bases in between. The germline gives CDR1 LNHDA, CDR2 SQIVND (reference sequence). The CDR3 runs to 15 residues. The DNA for the CDR3 is TGTGCCAGTAGTATCCCAGGGGCTACTAACTATGGCTACACCTTC. As protein: CASSIPGATNYGYTF.

The J gene is TRBJ1-3, the V gene TRBV6-1; 11 nucleotides line up with TRBD1. Germline CDR1 is MNHNS and CDR2 is SASEGT. The V and J ends lost 2 bases and 0 bases, in that order; junction bases with no gene match: 6. The CDR3 length is 18 residues. CDR3 nucleotide sequence: TGTGCCAGCAGTGAATTCGGACAGGGGGCGAGCTCTGGAAACACCATATATTTT. As protein: CASSEFGQGASSGNTIYF.

The chain couples TRBV28 to TRBJ1-5; D remains ambiguous. The CDR3 has 13 residues. CDR1 is MDHEN, CDR2 SYDVKM, per germline. The ends were cut back, 6 bases at V and 7 bases at J, with 13 bases in the middle. CDR3 DNA sequence: TGTGCCAGCAGCCCGAGCGGGGAGCAGCCCCAGCATTTT. Translation: CASSPSGEQPQHF. The full variable domain, in which reference TRBV28 and TRBJ1-5 provide the parts outside the CDR3, is DVKVTQSSRYLVKRTGEKVFLECVQDMDHENMFWYRQDPGLGLRLIYFSYDVKMKEKGDIPEGYSVSREKKERFSLILESASTNQTSMYLCASSPSGEQPQHFGDGTRLSIL.

Here the CDR3 DNA reads TGTGCCAGCAGCTTAACAGGGGAGAGTGGCTACACCTTC. It is translated as CASSLTGESGYTF. V usage is TRBV7-2 and J usage is TRBJ1-2, with TRBD1 matching over 7 bases. Germline assignment: CDR1 SGHTA and CDR2 FQGNSA. Losses at the gene ends were 2 bases for V and 7 bases for J; bases not matched to a gene: 4. The CDR3 extends over 13 amino acids.

A note on this clone: Distinct nucleotide sequences in the sample also encode this CDR3. The chain carries TRBV29-1 and TRBJ1-3, with no clear D. The CDR3 is 15 residues long. V lost 1 base, J lost 0 bases, and 10 bases lay in between. Germline V gives CDR1 SQVTM, CDR2 ANQGSEA. This chain's CDR3 is CSVEGLINSGNTIYF. DNA of the CDR3: TGCAGCGTTGAAGGACTCATCAACTCTGGAAACACCATATATTTT. The full variable domain, in which reference TRBV29-1 and TRBJ1-3 provide the parts outside the CDR3, is SAVISQKPSRDICQRGTSLTIQCQVDSQVTMMFWYRQQPGQSLTLIATANQGSEATYESGFVIDKFPISRPNLTFSTLTVSNMSPEDSSIYLCSVEGLINSGNTIYFGEGSWLTVV.

J is TRBJ2-1 and V is TRBV4-1; 14 nucleotides match TRBD2. Looked up from germline, CDR1 is MGHRA and CDR2 is YSYEKL. The J segment lost 8 bases and the V segment lost 1 base, leaving 7 bases of the junction unmatched. The CDR3 length is 17 residues. CDR3 protein: CASSQGGLAGVDDEQFF. The CDR3 DNA reads TGCGCCAGCAGCCAAGGGGGACTAGCGGGAGTAGACGATGAGCAGTTCTTC.

J is TRBJ2-1 and V is TRBV5-1; D perhaps matches TRBD2 (7 bases). V was trimmed by 2 bases and J by 2 bases, leaving 11 bases between them. The germline CDR1 and CDR2 sequences are SGHRS and YFSETQ. This CDR3 contains 15 residues. The DNA for the CDR3 is TGCGCCAGCAGCTTTAGAGGGGGGGCCTACAATGAGCAGTTCTTC. Encoded protein: CASSFRGGAYNEQFF.

V gene TRBV28 combines with J gene TRBJ2-3; TRBD1 aligns across 10 bases. The CDR3 length is 17 residues. Germline V gene data show CDR1 as MDHEN and CDR2 as SYDVKM. The V segment lost 4 bases and the J segment 0 bases; nucleotides outside the gene matches: 7. DNA of the CDR3: TGTGCCAGCAGTTACGGACAGGGGGAATTTAGCACAGATACGCAGTATTTT. Its translation: CASSYGQGEFSTDTQYF.

V gene TRBV18 combines with J gene TRBJ2-3; D ambiguous. CDR1 and CDR2 from the germline V gene are KGHSH and LQKENI. Trimming took 6 bases from V and 6 from J, leaving 10 bases between them. This CDR3 region has 12 residues. The CDR3 here is CASSQYGDTQYF. In DNA, the CDR3 is TGTGCCAGCTCGCAATACGGGGATACGCAGTATTTT.

CDR3 in DNA: TGTGCCAGCAGGGGGCTTGTCCCAGACTCCTACGAGCAGTACTTC. It is translated as CASRGLVPDSYEQYF. V usage is TRBV7-2 and J usage is TRBJ2-7, with a tentative D call TRBD1 (5 bases). Germline V CDR1 and CDR2: SGHTA, FQGNSA. V lost 6 bases to trimming and J lost 0 bases, with 15 bases between them. The CDR3 covers 15 residues.

The V call is TRBV28, the J call TRBJ1-2; D might be TRBD1 (5 bases). The CDR3 spans 14 residues. Germline V gives CDR1 MDHEN, CDR2 SYDVKM. Trimming shortened V by 2 bases and J by 5 bases, and 12 bases separated the two germline ends. For the CDR3, the DNA is TGTGCCAGCAGTTTAGGGGGGAAGGGGTATGGCTACACCTTC. Translating gives CASSLGGKGYGYTF.

This rearrangement joins TRBV19 to TRBJ2-3, with 10 bases identical to TRBD2. CDR3 size: 17 residues. From germline, CDR1 is LNHDA and CDR2 SQIVND (reference sequence). The trim removed 5 bases at V and 0 bases at J, leaving 8 bases unmatched. For the CDR3, the DNA is TGTGCCAGTAGTCTTTCTCGGACTAGCGGAAGCACAGATACGCAGTATTTT. Its protein is CASSLSRTSGSTDTQYF.

The chain is built from TRBV5-4 and TRBJ2-3, with 7 bases identical to TRBD1. The V and J ends lost 4 bases and 6 bases, in that order; junction bases with no gene match: 14. Germline CDR1 reads SGHNT; CDR2 reads YYREEE (reference sequence). CDR3 length: 16 residues. The CDR3 DNA sequence: TGTGCCAGCAGCCCGACGGGACAGACCCTCGGGGATACGCAGTATTTT. Amino acids: CASSPTGQTLGDTQYF.

This chain links TRBV4-3 with TRBJ1-4; TRBD1 agrees at 10 bases. V gave up 1 base and J gave up 8 bases; unmatched junction bases: 10. Germline V gene lookup returns CDR1 LGHNA and CDR2 YSLEER. The CDR3 consists of 17 residues. The DNA of the CDR3 is TGCGCCAGCAGCCAAGTTCTGGTTGGACAGGGGGTAGAAAAACTGTTTTTT. Its translation: CASSQVLVGQGVEKLFF.

The V and J genes are TRBV19 and TRBJ2-1; 8 bases map to TRBD1. The V segment lost 7 bases and the J segment 7 bases; nucleotides outside the gene matches: 6. This CDR3 is built from 13 residues. CDR1 is LNHDA and CDR2 is SQIVND in the germline V gene (reference sequence). CDR3: CASIEQGANEQFF. CDR3 DNA: TGTGCCAGTATAGAGCAGGGGGCGAATGAGCAGTTCTTC.

This chain joins TRBV18 and TRBJ1-5, with D tentatively TRBD1 (5 bases). V lost 2 bases, J lost 2 bases, and 10 bases lay in between. The germline V gene has CDR1 KGHSH and CDR2 LQKENI. There are 15 residues in the CDR3. The CDR3 region has the DNA TGTGCCAGCTCACCAGGGGGGACCGGCAATCAGCCCCAGCATTTT. Amino acid sequence: CASSPGGTGNQPQHF.